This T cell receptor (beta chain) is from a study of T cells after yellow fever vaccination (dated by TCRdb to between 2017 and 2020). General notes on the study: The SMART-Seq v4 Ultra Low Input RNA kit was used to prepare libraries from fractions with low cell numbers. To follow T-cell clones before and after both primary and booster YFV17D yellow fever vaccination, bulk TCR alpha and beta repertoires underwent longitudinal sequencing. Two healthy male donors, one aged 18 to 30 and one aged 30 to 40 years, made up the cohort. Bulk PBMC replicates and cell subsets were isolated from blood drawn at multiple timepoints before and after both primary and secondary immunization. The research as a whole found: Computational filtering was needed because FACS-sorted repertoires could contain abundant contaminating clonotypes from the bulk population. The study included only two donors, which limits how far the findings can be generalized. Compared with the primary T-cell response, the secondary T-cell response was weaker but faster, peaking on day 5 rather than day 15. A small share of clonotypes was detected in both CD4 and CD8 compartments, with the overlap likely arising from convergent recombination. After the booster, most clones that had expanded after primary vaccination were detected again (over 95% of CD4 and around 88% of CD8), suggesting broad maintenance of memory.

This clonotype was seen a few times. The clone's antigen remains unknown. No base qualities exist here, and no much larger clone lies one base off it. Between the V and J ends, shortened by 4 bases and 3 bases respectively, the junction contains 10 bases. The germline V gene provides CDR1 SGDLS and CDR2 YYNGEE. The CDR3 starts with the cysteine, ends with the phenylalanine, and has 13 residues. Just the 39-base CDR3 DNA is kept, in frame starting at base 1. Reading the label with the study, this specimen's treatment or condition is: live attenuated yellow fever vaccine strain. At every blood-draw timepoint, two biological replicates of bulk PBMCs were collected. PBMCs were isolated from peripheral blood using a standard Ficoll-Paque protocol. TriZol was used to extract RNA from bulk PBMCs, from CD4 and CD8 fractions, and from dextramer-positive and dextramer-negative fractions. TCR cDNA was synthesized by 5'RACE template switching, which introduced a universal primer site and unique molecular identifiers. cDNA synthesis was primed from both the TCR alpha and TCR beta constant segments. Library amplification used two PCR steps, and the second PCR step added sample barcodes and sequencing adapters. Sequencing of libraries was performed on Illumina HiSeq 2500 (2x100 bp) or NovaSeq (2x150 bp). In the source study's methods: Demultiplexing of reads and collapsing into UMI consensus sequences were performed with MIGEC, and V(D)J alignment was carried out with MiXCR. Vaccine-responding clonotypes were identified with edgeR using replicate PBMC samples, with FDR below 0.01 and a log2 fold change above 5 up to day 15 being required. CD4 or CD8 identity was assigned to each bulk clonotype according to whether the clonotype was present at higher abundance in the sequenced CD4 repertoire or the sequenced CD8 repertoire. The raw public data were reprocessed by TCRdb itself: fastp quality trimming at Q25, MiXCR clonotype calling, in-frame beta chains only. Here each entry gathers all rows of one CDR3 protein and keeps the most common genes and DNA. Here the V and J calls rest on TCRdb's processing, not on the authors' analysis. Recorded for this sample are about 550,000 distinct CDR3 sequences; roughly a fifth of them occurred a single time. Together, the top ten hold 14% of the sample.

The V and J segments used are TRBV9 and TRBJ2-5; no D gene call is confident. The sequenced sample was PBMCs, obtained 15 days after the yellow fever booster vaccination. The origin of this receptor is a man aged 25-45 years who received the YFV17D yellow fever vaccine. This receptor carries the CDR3 CASSSPPKETQYF. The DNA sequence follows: TGTGCCAGCAGCTCCCCCCCCAAAGAGACCCAGTACTTC.